The rows below give T cell receptor beta chains drawn from one sample of a study of PD-1 blockade in mismatch repair-deficient tumors. Some clones are missing from TCRdb's copy, which holds only in-frame ones; the method was immunoSEQ multiplex PCR. Among 85,000 to 130,000 clones listed, 70% to 85% were seen once. Here the sequenced sample was peripheral blood, taken approximately 36 weeks after starting pembrolizumab. The source of these receptors is an adult with mismatch repair-deficient cancer. CDR3s include the opening cysteine and the closing phenylalanine or tryptophan. The D gene is left open where the match is weak. Clone size, where shown, is once, few, many, or a class for clones that have expanded.

16,TRBV11-2,TRBD2,TRBJ2-2,.,TGTGCCAGCAGCTCCTTAGTAGCGGGAGTTTCCGGGGAGCTGTTTTTT,CASSSLVAGVSGELFF
17,TRBV2,.,TRBJ2-3,.,TGTGCCAGCAGTGAAGCCCTTGCGGAACCTAGCACAGATACGCAGTATTTT,CASSEALAEPSTDTQYF
16,TRBV28,TRBD1,TRBJ2-7,once,TGTGCCAGCAGCCCCGGCGGAGCAGGGGGCTCCTACGAGCAGTACTTC,CASSPGGAGGSYEQYF
12,TRBV7-9,TRBD2,TRBJ2-7,.,TGTGCCAGCAGCTTTACTAGCGACGAGCAGTACTTC,CASSFTSDEQYF
13,TRBV14,.,TRBJ1-2,.,TGTGCCAGCAGCCCACAGTGGGCCTATGGCTACACCTTC,CASSPQWAYGYTF
15,TRBV27,.,TRBJ1-4,.,TGTGCCAGCAGTTCCGGGGGGAGGGGTAATGAAAAACTGTTTTTT,CASSSGGRGNEKLFF
13,TRBV7-9,TRBD2,TRBJ2-5,.,TGTGCCAGCAGATTGGCGGGGGACGAGACCCAGTACTTC,CASRLAGDETQYF
13,TRBV5-4,.,TRBJ2-7,.,TGTGCCAGCGTACTACAGGGGGGGGTTGAGCAGTACTTC,CASVLQGGVEQYF
14,TRBV7-2,.,TRBJ1-4,.,TGTGCCAGCAGCCCCGGTGCAACTAATGAAAAACTGTTTTTT,CASSPGATNEKLFF
15,TRBV19,TRBD2,TRBJ2-5,.,TGTGCCAACGGACTAGCGGGAGGGATCCAAGAGACCCAGTACTTC,CANGLAGGIQETQYF
15,TRBV7-2,.,TRBJ2-3,.,TGTGCCAGCAGTTTAAATGGGGGAGGCCCAGATACGCAGTATTTT,CASSLNGGGPDTQYF
16,TRBV5-6,.,TRBJ1-5,.,TGTGCCAGCAGCGTATACCGGGACTTGCTGAATCAGCCCCAGCATTTT,CASSVYRDLLNQPQHF
12,TRBV27,.,TRBJ2-2,few,TGTGCCAGCAGCTGGGGATACGGGGAGCTGTTTTTT,CASSWGYGELFF
15,TRBV4-3,TRBD1,TRBJ2-7,.,TGCGCCAGCAGCCAAGTTTGGGGACAGGGGAACGAGCAGTACTTC,CASSQVWGQGNEQYF
13,TRBV30,.,TRBJ1-1,.,TGTGCCTGGAGTGGGGAGAGGAACACTGAAGCTTTCTTT,CAWSGERNTEAFF
15,TRBV2,TRBD2,TRBJ2-1,.,TGTGCCAGCAGCGAACTAGCGGGAGGGTACAATGAGCAGTTCTTC,CASSELAGGYNEQFF
15,TRBV7-3,.,TRBJ2-1,.,TGTGCCAGCAGCTTAAAACCGTTCTCCTACAATGAGCAGTTCTTC,CASSLKPFSYNEQFF
14,TRBV5-1,TRBD1,TRBJ2-7,once,TGCGCCAGCAGCCCGGGACAGGGAGGCTACGAGCAGTACTTC,CASSPGQGGYEQYF
13,TRBV19,.,TRBJ2-1,.,TGTGCCACCCTGGGGGCGGGGTACAATGAGCAGTTCTTC,CATLGAGYNEQFF
12,TRBV9,TRBD2,TRBJ2-5,few,TGTGCCAGCAGCCTTGAGGGGAGGGCCCAGTACTTC,CASSLEGRAQYF
13,TRBV5-6,.,TRBJ1-5,once,TGTGCCAGCAGCCCTGGACGACATCAGCCCCAGCATTTT,CASSPGRHQPQHF
16,TRBV5-1,.,TRBJ2-7,.,TGCGCCAGCAGCCCGGCGGTGGGGGTTTCCTCCTACGAGCAGTACTTC,CASSPAVGVSSYEQYF
14,TRBV7-3,.,TRBJ2-3,.,TGTGCCAGCAGCTTAAACGGCCCCACAGATACGCAGTATTTT,CASSLNGPTDTQYF
17,TRBV9,.,TRBJ2-3,.,TGTGCCAGCAGCGGCCTAGCCACAGCCATAGGCACAGATACGCAGTATTTT,CASSGLATAIGTDTQYF
12,TRBV30,.,TRBJ2-1,.,TGTGCCTGGAGTAAGTCCCCAGTAGATCAGTTCTTC,CAWSKSPVDQFF
15,TRBV6-5,TRBD1,TRBJ1-3,once,TGTGCCAGCAGTTACCGACGACAGGGAGGAAACACCATATATTTT,CASSYRRQGGNTIYF
12,TRBV7-8,.,TRBJ2-5,.,TGTGCCAGCAGCTTAGATGGGGGTTCCCAGTACTTC,CASSLDGGSQYF
16,TRBV7-8,.,TRBJ2-2,.,TGTGCCAGCAGCCCAATGGTGGGGAGAAGTACCGGGGAGCTGTTTTTT,CASSPMVGRSTGELFF
14,TRBV2,.,TRBJ1-3,once,TGTGCCAGCACCGGGGGGGCGTCTGGAAACACCATATATTTT,CASTGGASGNTIYF
14,TRBV7-9,.,TRBJ2-7,.,TGTGCCAGCAGCTTAATCCGGGAGTCGGACGAGCAGTACTTC,CASSLIRESDEQYF
15,TRBV11-2,.,TRBJ2-6,.,TGTGCCAGCAGCTTAGAATCGCAGGGGCCCAACGTCCTGACTTTC,CASSLESQGPNVLTF
16,TRBV29-1,TRBD2,TRBJ2-7,.,TGCAGCGTTTTCCACCGGACTAGCGGGAGGCTCTACGAGCAGTACTTC,CSVFHRTSGRLYEQYF
17,TRBV4-1,.,TRBJ2-1,.,TGCGCCAGCAGCCAAGGGTCGGGCTACCTCGAGTACAATGAGCAGTTCTTC,CASSQGSGYLEYNEQFF
17,TRBV9,.,TRBJ1-2,.,TGTGCCAGCAGCGTAGAGGACCGAAGATCTATGGCGGGAACCTACACCTTC,CASSVEDRRSMAGTYTF
14,TRBV27,.,TRBJ2-7,.,TGTGCCAGCAGTTTAGGGATAGGGCAGAGGGAGCAGTACTTC,CASSLGIGQREQYF